One T cell receptor (beta chain) is described in this entry. Its cognate antigen has yet to be identified. No base quality values were provided; no much bigger clone lies one nucleotide off. Counted from cysteine to phenylalanine, this CDR3 has 17 amino acids. Only the CDR3 portion is preserved as DNA: 51 bases, with reading frame beginning at the first base. The germline V gene encodes CDR1 SEHNR and CDR2 FQNEAQ (reference sequence). At the junction V is shortened by 5 bases and J by 4 bases; bases outside the gene matches: 15. This record comes from a study of cytomegalovirus exposure and HLA in healthy donors listed by TCRdb under 2017. Concerning the study at large: In an earlier analysis of roughly 500 of the donors, 250 to 350 Gb of sequence data and some 100 million unique TCR beta sequences from about 190 million T cells were reported. An early release covering 550 to 650 HLA-typed donors comprised approximately 300 gigabases of sequencing data and around 80 million unique TCR sequences. The genetic ancestry cluster associated with self-reported Caucasian donors included around four fifths of the roughly 400 genotyped donors. The aim of the study was to test whether cataloging public T cell receptors could identify signatures of past pathogen exposure. The study profiled the T cell repertoires of approximately 700 subjects by immunosequencing and related them to cytomegalovirus serostatus. In addition to the first cohort of around 670 subjects, a separate validation cohort of approximately 120 different subjects was used. To predict cytomegalovirus infection status, the study brought together high-throughput TCR immunosequencing, statistical association of individual TCRs with disease status, and machine learning. A later analysis re-analyzed previously published TCR beta repertoires from 666 donors and added high-resolution HLA genotyping to study TCR occurrence patterns. Rather than drawing on any new phenotypic data, the later analysis identified candidate immune exposures from TCR beta sequences and the way those sequences occurred across donors. To decide whether each TCR beta V gene segment behaved as functional or pseudogenic, an earlier analysis of several hundred of the donors relied on high-throughput TCR beta sequencing. Donor age, sex, ethnicity and CMV serostatus were compiled together with the repertoire data. A later genetic analysis used genome-wide SNP genotypes for about 65% of the 666 donors, treating that subset as a discovery cohort. Every discovery cohort repertoire had been produced on one sequencing platform. Both class I and class II loci were covered by HLA typing, at four-digit resolution. The number of typed donors differed by locus: about 620-640 for A, B, C, DRB1 and DQB1; some 500 for DQA1; over 600 for DPA1; and around 490 for DPB1. About five DR-DQ haplotypes were handled as single units for association and clustering, since linkage in the cohort was strong. Across around 400 genotyped donors of the cohort, an average of approximately 240,000 unique TCR beta nucleotide sequences per donor were sequenced, and roughly 20% of those sequences were non-productive. General findings and caveats noted by the study authors: Most TCR sequences were seen in very few donors, while some public TCRs were found in many individuals. A total of around 150 TCR beta chains were listed by the study as associated with cytomegalovirus. Because the 87-base-pair reads could not distinguish some IMGT-functional V segments, including TRBV6-2 and TRBV6-3, those segments were excluded. Because counts were too low, some 16 rarely observed V segments, including chromosome 9 orphons, were excluded from the earlier analysis of under 650 of the donors. According to a later genetic analysis, donors in an Asian-associated ancestry cluster had fewer N-insertions in productive TCRs than the roughly 700-donor mean. A later analysis found that TCR association rates varied across HLA loci, with DRB1 alleles showing the most associated TCRs and HLA-C alleles the fewest. At a false discovery rate of 0.05, a later analysis linked around 15,000 TCR beta sequences to specific HLA alleles. The sequencing pipeline was judged likely to have produced a cluster of highly shared sequence variants as a technical artifact. For the cohort, immune exposure information was limited to CMV serostatus. Because some donors lacked HLA typing at each locus, the association tests relied only on the typed subset. In an earlier analysis of roughly 500 of the donors, most TCR beta V segments appeared in productive rearrangements about 87% or about 30% of the time, broadly matching IMGT annotations. In vitro tests confirmed that a few of the cytomegalovirus-associated TCR beta chains recognize cytomegalovirus antigens. According to a later analysis, most CMV-associated TCR beta chains appeared to be HLA-restricted, and the HLA associations seemed to be driven largely by CMV exposure. Several of the top co-occurrence clusters appeared to be linked to parvovirus B19, influenza, CMV and Epstein-Barr virus, according to a later analysis. The cohort was sequenced for TCR beta chains only, and without alpha or paired-chain data the features that could be detected were limited. When HLA alleles, especially DR and DQ, strongly co-occurred, attributing TCR associations to individual alleles was difficult. According to the authors, the approach could potentially be generalized to other disease states and immunological phenotypes. A further reported finding was that TCR beta sequences accurately predicted the HLA-A and HLA-B alleles for most subjects in the first cohort. A later analysis found that HLA-associated TCR beta chains were more clonally expanded and had lower generation probabilities than equally common non-associated chains. In both the original and validation cohorts, the classifier was reported to diagnose cytomegalovirus status with high specificity and sensitivity. A later genetic analysis associated a missense DCLRE1C variant with V-gene and J-gene trimming of TCR beta chains, and an independent cohort replicated the association. Correlated functional status among segregating V segments might be attributable to linkage disequilibrium, but an unknown experimental factor could not be ruled out. Roughly uniform sequencing depth across donors was assumed in presence/absence analyses, although this assumption may not hold.

Libraries were constructed by the immunoSEQ multiplex PCR assay. For the multiplex PCR, a mixture combining 60 forward primers for TCR Vbeta segments and 13 reverse primers for TCR Jbeta segments was used. Amplification of the CDR3 region of rearranged TCR beta genes was performed with a multiplex PCR assay on genomic DNA. Amplified TCR beta libraries were sequenced as 87-base-pair reads on the Illumina HiSeq System. In the source study's methods: Across the 640 or so repertoires, a later analysis counted roughly 77 million unique TCR beta chains, 8.5 million to 12 million of which were shared by at least two donors. Raw reads were error-corrected and collapsed into unique sequences by a nearest-neighbor algorithm in which closely related sequences were merged to remove PCR and sequencing errors. To assign V, D and J gene segments, CDR3 sequences were aligned to IMGT reference sequences. Each retained sequence needed at least a six-nucleotide match to both a V gene segment and a J gene segment. Rearrangements were classified as productive when the CDR3 lacked stop codons and remained in frame with V and J, and all other rearrangements were classified as non-productive. Following IMGT convention, CDR3 was defined as the stretch from the second conserved V-encoded cysteine up to the conserved J-encoded phenylalanine. Sequences without an unambiguous match to a single V gene segment were excluded from the earlier analysis of 500 to 700 of the donors. An earlier analysis of about 590 of the donors classified V segments as functional when productive rearrangements were above 56.7% and as segregating when the standard deviation between donors was above 5%. To diagnose cytomegalovirus status from the catalog of TCR beta chain sequences, a statistical classification framework was built. In a later analysis, V and J genes were assigned by comparing TCR nucleotide sequences against IMGT/GENE-DB human TR gene sequences. A later analysis assigned CDR3 sequences and most-parsimonious VDJ recombination scenarios with the TCRdist pipeline. A later analysis defined each TCR beta chain by its CDR3 amino acid sequence plus V-gene family, and excluded reads lacking a unique V-gene family. In a later analysis, around 650 highly shared, low-generation-probability nucleotide sequences were removed to address suspected cross-contamination and a sequencing artifact. A later analysis calculated a clonal expansion index for each public chain from normalized within-repertoire ranks of inferred template counts. Generation probabilities in a later analysis came from a VDJ recombination model fitted to out-of-frame rearrangements, and those results were checked against IGoR. In a later analysis, TCR-TCR, TCR-HLA and TCR-CMV co-occurrence was scored with hypergeometric tests, and a repertoire-size bias correction was applied to TCR pairs. A later analysis estimated false discovery rates by permuting HLA or CMV assignments 20 times. In a later analysis, co-occurring TCRs were grouped using DBSCAN, and TCRdist sequence similarity was added for clustering within HLA-allele-positive subsets. Co-occurrence clustering excluded repertoires with fewer than 30,000 or more than 120,000 public chains, plus five with anomalous nucleotide sharing. TCRdb mirrors the immuneACCESS table, restricted to in-frame sequences. Some clones are absent from its copies; in checked studies, under half trace to an unresolved V gene, and the reason for the others is unknown. V, J and clone size derive from that table, while D and trimming were established from the DNA sequence. The table for this sample lists around 130,000 clones; 80% to 90% of them were counted only once. The top ten hold under 3% of the sample.

The cohort was made up of approximately 700 healthy bone marrow donors. At the time of sampling, every cohort member was nominally healthy, though immune exposures that went unrecorded were likely present. The donor tested CMV seropositive and was one of the 289 seropositive cohort members. Each donor provided a peripheral blood sample, and peripheral blood mononuclear cells were used for TCR beta sequencing. The Qiagen DNeasy Blood Extraction Kit was used to extract genomic DNA from the blood cell samples. The chain is made from TRBV7-9 and TRBJ2-5; the central 8 bases match TRBD2. The clonotype originates from a woman aged 18-35 years in good health and CMV-seropositive. Sequenced sample: PBMCs. The DNA reads as follows: TGTGCCAGCAGCCCTGGGGTAGCGGGGACCTCGGGAGAGACCCAGTACTTC. This sequence encodes CASSPGVAGTSGETQYF.